This TCR beta chain is from a study of beta chain features in type 1 diabetes. Across the study: Examination of sorted cells across all samples involved around 110 million cells.

TCRB transcripts that were expressed got sequenced, as all of the isolated RNA had been reverse transcribed. TCRdb's copy holds only in-frame clones and misses some; the assay was immunoSEQ multiplex PCR. This table holds 300,000 or so clones, 13% found once. General study findings and limits: Shortening that was moderate but significant affected the TCRB CDR3s of Type 1 diabetes patients in all four CD4+ subsets. It was not settled here whether HLA type affects TCRB rearrangement.

This clone turned up a few times. Antigen specificity is unknown. The CDR3 spans 11 residues. The V segment lost 8 bases and the J segment 6 bases; nucleotides outside the gene matches: 4. Germline assignment: CDR1 DFQATT and CDR2 SNEGSKA (reference sequence). V usage is TRBV20-1 and J usage is TRBJ2-1; TRBD1 matches 7 bases. The clonotype originates from a woman younger than 35 with type 1 diabetes. The sample comprised naive CD4+ T cells from blood. The CDR3 sequence: CSRQGVNEQFF. CDR3 coding DNA: TGCAGTCGGCAGGGGGTCAATGAGCAGTTCTTC.